The text below deals with one T cell receptor beta chain. The sample is drawn from a study of blood T cell repertoires in COVID-19. At the level of the study: COVID-19 samples collected from the United States, Italy and Spain covered acute and convalescent phases. From T cells, B-cell-depleted T cells, or PBMCs came the material, which was cDNA or gDNA.

The CDR3 runs 15 residues. CDR1 is SGHRS, CDR2 YFSETQ, per germline. Trimming removed 4 bases from V and 2 bases from J, with 13 bases in between. Only in-frame clones appear in the TCRdb table, and some are missing; sequencing was by immunoSEQ multiplex PCR. The data contain a few hundred thousand clones, 87% of them singletons. Material for sequencing was peripheral blood. The chain couples TRBV5-1 to TRBJ2-4, with D possibly TRBD2 on 6 matching bases. The clonotype comes from a woman between 45 and 60 years old who had recovered from COVID-19. The CDR3 DNA is TGCGCCAGCAGCGGGGAGGACGGTACCAAAAACATTCAGTACTTC. Translating gives CASSGEDGTKNIQYF.